The next 21 T cell receptor beta chains were all read from a single sample in a study of CD8 T cells in Susac syndrome. An amount of RNA that ranged from about 0.45 to 1 ug was reverse transcribed with random hexamers. TCRdb redid the calling of the immunoSEQ multiplex PCR reads with MiXCR, one entry per CDR3 protein. The sample contains around 170,000 distinct CDR3 sequences, 95% of which appear only once. Source material: CD8+ T cells from PBMCs. These receptors originate from a human donor with Susac syndrome.

V is TRBV7-8 and J is TRBJ2-3, with 15 nucleotides matching TRBD2. Germline CDR1 SGHVS, CDR2 FQNEAQ. V shed 5 bases, J shed 8 bases, and the junction held 8 bases outside the gene matches. The CDR3 spans 16 residues. This CDR3 reads CASSEGLAGGAGTQYF. Written as DNA, the CDR3 is TGTGCCAGCAGCGAAGGACTAGCGGGGGGGGCAGGTACGCAGTATTTT.

This chain uses TRBV5-6 with TRBJ2-7, with a weak D call TRBD1 (5 bases). V lost 0 bases, J lost 2 bases, and 6 bases lay in between. Germline V lookup: CDR1 SGHDT, CDR2 YYEEEE. The CDR3 extends over 13 amino acids. In DNA form, the CDR3 reads TGTGCCAGCAGCTTGGGGGGCACCTACGAGCAGTACTTC. Protein: CASSLGGTYEQYF.

The rearrangement links TRBV20-1 to TRBJ1-1; 9 bases match TRBD1. CDR3 length: 13 residues. V lost 3 bases, J lost 12 bases, and 11 bases stayed unmatched. CDR1 DFQATT and CDR2 SNEGSKA come from the germline V gene (reference sequence). Here the CDR3 reads CSASYGTGLMTFF. The CDR3 nucleotides read TGCAGTGCTAGCTACGGGACAGGGCTCATGACTTTCTTT.

The gene calls are TRBV20-1 and TRBJ2-1, with D tentatively TRBD1 (6 bases). Deletions cut 2 bases from V and 7 bases from J, with 30 bases between. The CDR3 consists of 19 residues. Germline loops: CDR1 DFQATT, CDR2 SNEGSKA (reference sequence). CDR3 region: CSARKAWDNRRDSKNEQFF. As DNA, the CDR3 is TGCAGTGCTAGAAAAGCCTGGGACAATCGCCGGGATTCGAAGAATGAGCAGTTCTTC.

V is TRBV4-1 and J is TRBJ2-5, with D uncertain. Trimming cost V 0 bases and J 4 bases, with 24 bases left between them. Looked up from germline, CDR1 is MGHRA and CDR2 is YSYEKL. This CDR3 is built from 19 residues. The CDR3 reads CASSQDPLSTYQGSETQYF. The CDR3 DNA sequence: TGCGCCAGCAGCCAAGATCCCCTATCGACTTACCAAGGGTCAGAGACCCAGTACTTC.

About this clonotype itself: One end of the junction does not line up with germline, which may come from a read error. CDR3 residues: CASSLLGLEEAQYF. CDR3 sequence (DNA): TGTGCCAGCAGCTTACTCGGCTTGGAAGAGGCCCAGTACTTC. The gene calls are TRBV7-9 and TRBJ2-5, with D hard to call. The CDR3 sequence is 14 residues long. CDR1 and CDR2 (germline): SEHNR, FQNEAQ (reference sequence).

The rearrangement joins TRBV4-1 to TRBJ1-2; TRBD1 matches at 10 bases. Germline V lookup: CDR1 MGHRA, CDR2 YSYEKL. V trimming: 0 bases; J trimming: 5 bases; junction bases outside the gene matches: 3. This CDR3 has 15 amino acids. CDR3 sequence: CASSQETDRGYGYTF. The CDR3, as DNA: TGCGCCAGCAGCCAAGAAACGGACAGGGGGTATGGCTACACCTTC.

V gene TRBV5-1 combines with J gene TRBJ2-5; D is perhaps TRBD1 (5 bases). This CDR3 is 15 amino acids long. Germline V gives CDR1 SGHRS, CDR2 YFSETQ. V was shortened by 2 bases and J by 2 bases, with 13 bases between the two germline ends. The CDR3 DNA reads as TGCGCCAGCAGCTTATACAGGTTCTCTCAAGAGACCCAGTACTTC. Protein: CASSLYRFSQETQYF.

This clonotype was counted once. V and J are TRBV7-3 and TRBJ2-7, with TRBD2 matching 10 bases. J lost 4 bases, V lost 11 bases, and 8 bases had no gene match. The CDR3 length is 13 residues. Germline assignment: CDR1 SGHTA and CDR2 FQGTGA. Here the CDR3 reads CASPLAGDYEQYF. The CDR3 region has the DNA TGTGCCTCCCCCCTAGCGGGAGATTACGAGCAGTACTTC.

The chain carries TRBV5-6 and TRBJ2-3; D might be TRBD1 or TRBD2, each matching 5 bases. The CDR3 is 12 residues long. V was trimmed by 3 bases and J by 7 bases, leaving 9 bases between them. The germline gives CDR1 SGHDT, CDR2 YYEEEE. CDR3 DNA sequence: TGTGCCAGCAGCTGGGACGCTAATACGCAGTATTTT. Its protein product is CASSWDANTQYF.

The chain links TRBV20-1 to TRBJ1-1; perhaps TRBD1 as D (6 bases). V was shortened by 0 bases and J by 8 bases, with 16 bases between the two germline ends. CDR1 and CDR2 (germline): DFQATT, SNEGSKA (reference sequence). This CDR3 comprises 14 residues. CDR3 sequence (DNA): TGCAGTGCTAGAGATCTCTTTACGACAGGAGAAGCTTTCTTT. Its protein product is CSARDLFTTGEAFF.

V and J are TRBV11-2 and TRBJ2-1, with TRBD2 matching 8 bases. The CDR3 extends over 16 amino acids. CDR1 and CDR2 from the germline V gene are SGHAT and FQNNGV. V shed 5 bases and J 3 bases; nucleotides not matched to a gene: 9. The CDR3 loop reads CASSTSREGFYNEQFF. DNA of the CDR3: TGTGCCAGCAGCACCTCTCGGGAGGGCTTCTACAATGAGCAGTTCTTC.

The chain recombines TRBV15 with TRBJ1-4; no reliable D call. Trimming took off 0 bases at V and 0 bases at J, with 5 bases between the two ends. The CDR3 totals 15 residues. The germline V gene encodes CDR1 LNHNV and CDR2 YYDKDF (reference sequence). The CDR3 protein is CATSREGATNEKLFF. The CDR3 region has the DNA TGTGCCACCAGCAGAGAGGGAGCAACTAATGAAAAACTGTTTTTT.

The genes are TRBV7-3 and TRBJ2-2; TRBD1 agrees at 7 bases. Trimming cost V 5 bases and J 4 bases; bases outside gene matches: 4. The CDR3 spans 14 residues. Germline CDR1 and CDR2: SGHTA and FQGTGA. The CDR3 loop reads CASSLGGSTGELFF. In DNA form, the CDR3 reads TGTGCCAGCAGCCTAGGGGGCAGCACCGGGGAGCTGTTTTTT.

DNA for the CDR3: TGTGCCAGCAGCTTTGCAGACCCTAACAATGAGCAGTTCTTC. Translated, it gives CASSFADPNNEQFF. The rearrangement joins TRBV7-9 to TRBJ2-1; the D is unclear. V lost 3 bases and J 5 bases, leaving 11 bases between the germline ends. CDR3 length equals 14 residues. CDR1 and CDR2 from the germline V gene are SEHNR and FQNEAQ (reference sequence). The full variable domain, rest sourced from reference TRBV7-9 and TRBJ2-1, is DTGVSQNPRHKITKRGQNVTFRCDPISEHNRLYWYRQTLGQGPEFLTYFQNEAQLEKSRLLSDRFSAERPKGSFSTLEIQRTEQGDSAMYLCASSFADPNNEQFFGPGTRLTVL.

This chain connects TRBV20-1 to TRBJ2-1; no reliable D call. The CDR3 totals 12 residues. Germline V gives CDR1 DFQATT, CDR2 SNEGSKA (reference sequence). Trimming stripped 1 base from V and 4 bases from J, with 5 bases between. The CDR3 DNA reads TGCAGTGCTAGAGTGGGGTACAATGAGCAGTTCTTC. As protein: CSARVGYNEQFF.

The chain uses TRBV20-1 and TRBJ2-1; 7 bases line up with TRBD2. The CDR3 loop spans 14 amino acids. In germline, CDR1 is DFQATT, CDR2 SNEGSKA (reference sequence). V lost 6 bases to trimming and J lost 4 bases; unmatched junction nucleotides: 9. CDR3 bases: TGCAGTGCGGGGCTAGCGGTCTTTTACAATGAGCAGTTCTTC. Translated, it gives CSAGLAVFYNEQFF.

The chain carries TRBV10-1 and TRBJ2-2; 8 bases map to TRBD1. The germline CDR1 and CDR2 sequences are WNHNN and SYGVQD (reference sequence). The CDR3 has 17 amino acids. The V gene end was trimmed by 3 bases and the J gene end by 0 bases; junction bases not matched to a gene: 6. CDR3 nucleotides: TGCGCCAGCAGTGACGCTAGGACAGGGCCGAACACCGGGGAGCTGTTTTTT. Encoded protein: CASSDARTGPNTGELFF.

The genes are TRBV11-2 and TRBJ1-1, with no clear D. V was clipped by 0 bases and J by 7 bases, with 9 bases between them. The CDR3 runs 13 residues. The germline gives CDR1 SGHAT, CDR2 FQNNGV. In DNA, the CDR3 is TGTGCCAGCAGCTTAGAAGTGAAACTTGAAGCTTTCTTT. This translates into CASSLEVKLEAFF.

This clonotype occurred once. The chain couples TRBV3-1 to TRBJ2-5; D is perhaps TRBD1 (6 bases). The CDR3 contains 16 residues. The germline V gene has CDR1 LGHDT and CDR2 YNNKEL (reference sequence). Trimming shortened V by 1 base and J by 5 bases, and 17 bases separated the two germline ends. CDR3 loop: CASSQGSTGIGETQYF. In nucleotides, the CDR3 is TGTGCCAGCAGCCAAGGTAGTACAGGGATAGGTGAGACCCAGTACTTC.

The chain uses TRBV7-8 and TRBJ2-7; D uncertain. The CDR3 has 16 residues. V gave up 5 bases and J gave up 0 bases, with 17 bases separating them. Germline-derived CDR1 and CDR2 are SGHVS and FQNEAQ. CDR3 protein: CASSLIIGNFSYEQYF. In DNA, the CDR3 is TGTGCCAGCAGCCTTATAATAGGTAACTTCTCCTACGAGCAGTACTTC. The full variable domain, its missing parts supplied by reference TRBV7-8 and TRBJ2-7, is GAGVSQSPRYKVAKRGQDVALRCDPISGHVSLFWYQQALGQGPEFLTYFQNEAQLDKSGLPSDRFFAERPEGSVSTLKIQRTQQEDSAVYLCASSLIIGNFSYEQYFGPGTRLTVT.